This T cell receptor (beta chain) is from a study of blood T cell repertoires in COVID-19. Per the germline V gene, CDR1 is ENHRY and CDR2 is SYGVKD. The ends lost 4 bases at V and 0 bases at J; junction bases unmatched: 7. The CDR3 has 17 residues. Generated by immunoSEQ multiplex PCR, the TCRdb table keeps only in-frame clones and is missing some. Counted here are about 95,000 clones, 70% to 90% occurring once; the ten biggest clones make up roughly 2.5%. It was during active infection that Seattle patients were enrolled and then longitudinally followed. This chain connects TRBV10-3 to TRBJ2-2, with 8 bases aligning to TRBD1. The receptor was derived from a man aged 50-60 years with COVID-19, enrolled during active disease. Source material: peripheral blood. CDR3 sequence reads: CAISAGTGPANTGELFF. The CDR3 coding sequence is TGTGCCATCAGTGCAGGGACAGGCCCCGCGAACACCGGGGAGCTGTTTTTT.